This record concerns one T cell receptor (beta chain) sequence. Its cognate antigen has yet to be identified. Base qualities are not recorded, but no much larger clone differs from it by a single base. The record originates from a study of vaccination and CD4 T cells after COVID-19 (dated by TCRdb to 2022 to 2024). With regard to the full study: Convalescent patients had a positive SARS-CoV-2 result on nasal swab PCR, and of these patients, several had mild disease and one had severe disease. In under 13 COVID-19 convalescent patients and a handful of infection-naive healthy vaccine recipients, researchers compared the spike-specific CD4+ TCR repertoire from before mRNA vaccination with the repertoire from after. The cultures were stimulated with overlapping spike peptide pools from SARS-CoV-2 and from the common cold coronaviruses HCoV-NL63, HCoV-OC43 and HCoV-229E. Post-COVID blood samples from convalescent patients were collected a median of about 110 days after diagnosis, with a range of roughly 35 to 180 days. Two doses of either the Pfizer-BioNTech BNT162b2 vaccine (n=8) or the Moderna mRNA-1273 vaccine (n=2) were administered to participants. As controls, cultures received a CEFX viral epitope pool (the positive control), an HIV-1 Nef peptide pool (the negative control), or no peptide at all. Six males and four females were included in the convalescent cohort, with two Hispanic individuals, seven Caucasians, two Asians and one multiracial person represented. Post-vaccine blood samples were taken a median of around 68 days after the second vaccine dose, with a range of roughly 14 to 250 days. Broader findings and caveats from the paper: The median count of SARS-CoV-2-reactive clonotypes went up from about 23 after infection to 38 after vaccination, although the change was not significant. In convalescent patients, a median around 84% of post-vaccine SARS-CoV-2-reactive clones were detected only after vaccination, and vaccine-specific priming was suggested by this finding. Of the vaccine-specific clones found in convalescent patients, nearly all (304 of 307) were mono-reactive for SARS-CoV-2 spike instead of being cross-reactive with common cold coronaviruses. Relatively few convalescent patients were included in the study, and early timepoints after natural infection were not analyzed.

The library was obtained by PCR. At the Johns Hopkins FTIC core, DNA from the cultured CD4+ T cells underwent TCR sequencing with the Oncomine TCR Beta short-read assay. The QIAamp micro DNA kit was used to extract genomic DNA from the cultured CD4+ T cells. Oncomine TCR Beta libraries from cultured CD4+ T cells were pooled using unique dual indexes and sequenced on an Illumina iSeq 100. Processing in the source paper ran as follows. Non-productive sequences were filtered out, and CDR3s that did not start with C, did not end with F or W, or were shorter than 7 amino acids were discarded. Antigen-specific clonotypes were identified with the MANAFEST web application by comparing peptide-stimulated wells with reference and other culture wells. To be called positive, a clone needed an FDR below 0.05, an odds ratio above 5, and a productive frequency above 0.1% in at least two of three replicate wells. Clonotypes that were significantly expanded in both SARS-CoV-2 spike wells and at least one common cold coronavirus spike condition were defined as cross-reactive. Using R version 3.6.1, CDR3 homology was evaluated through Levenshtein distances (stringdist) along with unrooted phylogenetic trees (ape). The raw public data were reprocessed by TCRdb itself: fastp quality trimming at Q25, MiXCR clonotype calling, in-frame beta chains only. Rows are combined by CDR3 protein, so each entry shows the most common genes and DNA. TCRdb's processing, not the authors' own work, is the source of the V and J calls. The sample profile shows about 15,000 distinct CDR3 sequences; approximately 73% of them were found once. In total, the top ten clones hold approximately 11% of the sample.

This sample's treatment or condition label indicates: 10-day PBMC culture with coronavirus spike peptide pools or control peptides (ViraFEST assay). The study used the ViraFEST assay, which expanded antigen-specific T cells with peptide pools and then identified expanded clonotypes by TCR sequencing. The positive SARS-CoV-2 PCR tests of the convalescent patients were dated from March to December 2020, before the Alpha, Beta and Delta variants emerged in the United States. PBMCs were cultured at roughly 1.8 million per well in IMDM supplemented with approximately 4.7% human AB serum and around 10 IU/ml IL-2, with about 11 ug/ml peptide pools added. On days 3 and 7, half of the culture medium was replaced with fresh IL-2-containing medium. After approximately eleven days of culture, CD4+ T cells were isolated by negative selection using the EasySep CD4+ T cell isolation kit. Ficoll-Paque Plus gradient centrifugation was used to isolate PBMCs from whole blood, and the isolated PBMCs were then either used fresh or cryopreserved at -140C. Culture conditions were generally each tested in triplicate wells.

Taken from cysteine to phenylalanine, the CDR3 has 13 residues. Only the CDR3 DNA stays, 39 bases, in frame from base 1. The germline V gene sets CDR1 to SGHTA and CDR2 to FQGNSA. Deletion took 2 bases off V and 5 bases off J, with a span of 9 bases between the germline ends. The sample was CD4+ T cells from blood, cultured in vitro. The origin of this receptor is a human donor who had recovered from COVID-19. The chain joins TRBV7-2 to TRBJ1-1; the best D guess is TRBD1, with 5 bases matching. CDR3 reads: CASSLKPGTEAFF. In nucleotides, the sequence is TGTGCCAGCAGCTTAAAGCCAGGGACTGAAGCTTTCTTT.